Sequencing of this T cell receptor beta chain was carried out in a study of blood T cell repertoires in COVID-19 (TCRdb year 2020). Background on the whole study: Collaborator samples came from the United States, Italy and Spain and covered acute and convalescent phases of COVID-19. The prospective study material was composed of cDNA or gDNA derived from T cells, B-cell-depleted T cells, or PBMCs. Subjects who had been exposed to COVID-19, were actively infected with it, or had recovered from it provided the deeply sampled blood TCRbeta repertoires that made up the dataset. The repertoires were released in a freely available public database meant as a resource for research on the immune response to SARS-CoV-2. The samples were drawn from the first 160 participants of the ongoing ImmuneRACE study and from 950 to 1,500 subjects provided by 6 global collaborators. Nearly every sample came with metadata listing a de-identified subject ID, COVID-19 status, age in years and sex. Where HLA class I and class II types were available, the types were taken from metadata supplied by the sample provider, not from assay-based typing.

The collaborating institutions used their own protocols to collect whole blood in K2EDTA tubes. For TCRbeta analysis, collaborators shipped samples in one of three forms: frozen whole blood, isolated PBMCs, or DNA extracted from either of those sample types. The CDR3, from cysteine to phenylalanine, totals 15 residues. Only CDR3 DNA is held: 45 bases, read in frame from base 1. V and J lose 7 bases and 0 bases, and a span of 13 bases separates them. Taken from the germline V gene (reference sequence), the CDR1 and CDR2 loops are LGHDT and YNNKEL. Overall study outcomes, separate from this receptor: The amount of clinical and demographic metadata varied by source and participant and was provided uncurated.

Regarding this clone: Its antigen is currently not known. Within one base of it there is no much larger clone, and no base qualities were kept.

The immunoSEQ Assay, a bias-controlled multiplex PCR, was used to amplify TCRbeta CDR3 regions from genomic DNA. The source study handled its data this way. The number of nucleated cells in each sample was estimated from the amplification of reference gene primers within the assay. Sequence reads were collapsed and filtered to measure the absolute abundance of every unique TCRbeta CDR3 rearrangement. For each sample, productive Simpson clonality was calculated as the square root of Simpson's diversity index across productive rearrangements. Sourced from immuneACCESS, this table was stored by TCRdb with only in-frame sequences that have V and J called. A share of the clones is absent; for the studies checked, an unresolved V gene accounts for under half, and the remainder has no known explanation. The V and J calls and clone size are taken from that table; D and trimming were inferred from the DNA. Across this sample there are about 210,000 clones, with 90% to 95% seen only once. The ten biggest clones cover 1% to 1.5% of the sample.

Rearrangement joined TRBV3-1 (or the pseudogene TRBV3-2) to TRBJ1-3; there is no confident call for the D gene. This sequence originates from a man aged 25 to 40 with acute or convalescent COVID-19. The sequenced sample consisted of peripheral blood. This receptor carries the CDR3 CASNKGANSGNTIYF. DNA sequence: TGTGCCAGCAACAAGGGAGCGAACTCTGGAAACACCATATATTTT.